A single sample is the source of the 13 T cell receptor beta chains below, sequenced in a study of shared clonotypes between healthy human individuals. Only in-frame clones appear in the TCRdb table, and some are missing; sequencing was by immunoSEQ multiplex PCR. The table records some 1,100,000 clones, about 80% of them present only once. The sample consisted of memory CD4+ T cells from PBMCs. Indicated subset: CD45RA-negative fraction. The receptors derive from a young man in good health. Some clones in this sample may be carry-over from other donors' samples.

In its sample, this clone was seen a few times. The CDR3 here is CASSPTAWVRETQYF. Written as DNA, the CDR3 is TGCGCCAGCAGCCCAACCGCCTGGGTTCGGGAGACCCAGTACTTC. V gene TRBV4-3 combines with J gene TRBJ2-5; no clear D. The CDR3 has 15 amino acids. Germline assignment: CDR1 LGHNA and CDR2 YSLEER. The V end lost 4 bases, the J end lost 5 bases, and 17 bases lay between the germline ends.

The chain uses TRBV7-7 and TRBJ1-5; D is unresolved. The germline V gene has CDR1 SSHAT and CDR2 FNYEAQ (reference sequence). This CDR3 is built from 11 residues. Trimming took off 5 bases at V and 7 bases at J, with 6 bases between the two ends. CDR3 in DNA: TGTGCCAGCAGCGTTCCCCAGCCCCAGCATTTT. Its protein is CASSVPQPQHF.

This chain uses TRBV28 with TRBJ1-1; tentative D call: TRBD1 (6 bases). Trimming took off 3 bases at V and 3 bases at J, with 11 bases between the two ends. In germline, CDR1 is MDHEN, CDR2 SYDVKM. This CDR3 is 14 amino acids long. CDR3 loop: CASSFGGLDTEAFF. CDR3 nucleotides: TGTGCCAGCAGTTTCGGGGGGCTCGACACTGAAGCTTTCTTT. Full variable domain (outside the CDR3, taken from reference TRBV28 and TRBJ1-1): DVKVTQSSRYLVKRTGEKVFLECVQDMDHENMFWYRQDPGLGLRLIYFSYDVKMKEKGDIPEGYSVSREKKERFSLILESASTNQTSMYLCASSFGGLDTEAFFGQGTRLTVV.

V gene TRBV5-1 combines with J gene TRBJ1-5, with a possible D match to TRBD1 (5 bases). This CDR3 is built from 15 residues. Trimming cost V 4 bases and J 1 base, with 12 bases left between them. The germline CDR1 and CDR2 sequences are SGHRS and YFSETQ. The CDR3 region has the DNA TGCGCCAGCAGCCCCTCGGGGCAGAGCAATCAGCCCCAGCATTTT. It specifies CASSPSGQSNQPQHF.

This clone has a handful of counts. V and J are TRBV7-2 and TRBJ1-1, with D perhaps TRBD1 (6 bases). Germline V gene lookup returns CDR1 SGHTA and CDR2 FQGNSA. Trimming removed 5 bases at V and 3 bases at J, with 13 bases between. The CDR3 length is 14 residues. For the CDR3, the DNA is TGTGCCAGCAGCCCCATAGGGGGGTACACTGAAGCTTTCTTT. As protein: CASSPIGGYTEAFF.

V is TRBV4-3 and J is TRBJ2-7; D is possibly TRBD1 (5 bases). Germline lookup yields CDR1 LGHNA and CDR2 YSLEER. V was pared by 1 base and J by 2 bases, with 15 bases between. The CDR3 is 16 amino acids. The CDR3 reads CASSQVLDTSTYEQYF. The CDR3 region has the DNA TGCGCCAGCAGCCAAGTTCTGGACACCTCCACCTACGAGCAGTACTTC.

The chain is built from TRBV2 and TRBJ1-5; 7 bases map to TRBD1. Germline assignment: CDR1 SNHLY and CDR2 FYNNEI. V shed 5 bases, J shed 7 bases, and the junction held 5 bases outside the gene matches. CDR3 length: 13 amino acids. The CDR3 protein is CASSLAGGQPQHF. The CDR3 bases are TGTGCCAGCAGTCTGGCAGGGGGACAGCCCCAGCATTTT. Full variable domain (remainder filled in from reference TRBV2 and TRBJ1-5): EPEVTQTPSHQVTQMGQEVILRCVPISNHLYFYWYRQILGQKVEFLVSFYNNEISEKSEIFDDQFSVERPDGSNFTLKIRSTKLEDSAMYFCASSLAGGQPQHFGDGTRLSIL.

The chain is built from TRBV5-5 and TRBJ1-2; 7 nucleotides line up with TRBD1. The V gene end was trimmed by 4 bases and the J gene end by 6 bases; junction bases not matched to a gene: 6. Germline V gives CDR1 SGHKS, CDR2 YYEKEE (reference sequence). This CDR3 spans 13 amino acids. CDR3 residues: CASSPSQGHGYTF. The CDR3, as DNA: TGTGCCAGCAGCCCGTCACAGGGGCATGGCTACACCTTC.

The chain recombines TRBV5-1 with TRBJ2-7; no reliable D call. The V gene's germline CDR1 is SGHRS and CDR2 YFSETQ. V gave up 0 bases and J gave up 6 bases, with 19 bases separating them. The CDR3 sequence is 16 residues long. CDR3 in DNA: TGCGCCAGCAGCTTGGGGTCTTCAACCCCGGCCGTCGAGCAGTACTTC. It is translated as CASSLGSSTPAVEQYF.

A few counts support this clone. The V call is TRBV29-1, the J call TRBJ2-5; the D gene could be TRBD1 or TRBD2 (5 bases each). This CDR3 has 11 amino acids. Trimming shortened V by 3 bases and J by 4 bases, and 6 bases separated the two germline ends. From germline, CDR1 is SQVTM and CDR2 ANQGSEA. CDR3 nucleotides: TGCAGCGTTGAGAGGGGAGAGACCCAGTACTTC. It encodes CSVERGETQYF.

The CDR3: CASTNSGNQGDTQYF. CDR3 coding DNA: TGTGCCAGCACCAATAGCGGGAATCAAGGAGATACGCAGTATTTT. The chain has TRBV2 and TRBJ2-3, with TRBD2 matching 8 bases. This CDR3 is 15 amino acids long. J gave up 5 bases and V 7 bases, and 11 bases lay outside the gene matches. The V gene's germline CDR1 is SNHLY and CDR2 FYNNEI.

In the case of this clone: Other DNA sequences of this sample code for an identical CDR3. The V call is TRBV19, the J call TRBJ1-2; tentative D call: TRBD1 (5 bases). Trimming removed 3 bases from V and 4 bases from J, with 12 bases in between. Per the germline V gene, CDR1 is LNHDA and CDR2 is SQIVND (reference sequence). This CDR3 spans 14 amino acids. In nucleotides, the CDR3 is TGTGCCAGTAGTATGGGGCAGGGTGCCTATGGCTACACCTTC. Protein product: CASSMGQGAYGYTF.

This chain joins TRBV6-1 and TRBJ2-7, with D unclear. The CDR3 length is 14 residues. Trimming stripped 3 bases from V and 2 bases from J, with 11 bases between. Germline CDR1 is MNHNS and CDR2 is SASEGT. The CDR3 DNA follows: TGTGCCAGCAGTGAGCCAGGCAGCGCCTACGAGCAGTACTTC. Protein product: CASSEPGSAYEQYF.